These 16 T cell receptor beta chains originate from one sample sequenced in a study of glioma-infiltrating T cells. Using RNA template, CDR3s of TCR alpha and beta were amplified with iRepertoire arm-PCR. TCRdb called the multiplex PCR reads again in MiXCR, with one record for every CDR3 protein. The sample has tens of thousands of distinct CDR3 sequences, under 30% seen once; the top ten hold 6.7%. The sequencing sample was made of glioma tissue, nonneoplastic brain tissue, or PBMCs (not recorded which). These receptors were taken from a human donor with low-grade glioma or glioblastoma, undergoing nonglioma brain surgery, or in good health (not recorded which).

This clonotype was seen many times. The J gene is TRBJ2-3, the V gene TRBV6-5; D uncertain. Germline V gene sequence: CDR1 MNHEY, CDR2 SVGAGI. The CDR3 sequence is 14 residues long. Trimming pared 0 bases from V and 5 bases from J, leaving 9 bases between. The CDR3 protein is CASSYSTSVDTQYF. The CDR3, as DNA: TGTGCCAGCAGTTACTCGACGTCAGTAGATACGCAGTATTTT.

This clonotype has ten or more counts. The rearrangement uses TRBV6-1 and TRBJ2-7; TRBD2 aligns across 12 bases. The trim removed 5 bases at V and 6 bases at J, leaving 14 bases unmatched. The CDR3 runs 17 residues. Germline lookup yields CDR1 MNHNS and CDR2 SASEGT. The DNA for the CDR3 is TGTGCCAGCAGTCGCACAGGGCTAGCGGGAGGGGGCGGCGAGCAGTACTTC. Amino acid sequence: CASSRTGLAGGGGEQYF.

The table lists this clonotype with many counts. The gene calls are TRBV7-2 and TRBJ2-7, with 7 nucleotides matching TRBD1. With 5 bases clipped from V and 2 bases from J, the junction kept 3 bases outside the gene matches. CDR1 and CDR2 (germline): SGHTA, FQGNSA. The CDR3 has 13 amino acids. CDR3 region: CASSRDRPYEQYF. The CDR3 nucleotides are TGTGCCAGCAGCCGGGACAGACCCTACGAGCAGTACTTC.

This clonotype was counted only a few times. J is TRBJ1-3 and V is TRBV19; D gene ambiguous. CDR3 length: 16 residues. CDR1 and CDR2 from the germline V gene are LNHDA and SQIVND (reference sequence). Trimming pared 0 bases from V and 1 base from J, leaving 10 bases between. The CDR3 sequence is CASSIDLRGSGNTIYF. The CDR3 DNA is TGTGCCAGTAGTATAGATCTCCGGGGATCTGGAAACACCATATATTTT.

This clonotype was picked up many times. V usage is TRBV2 and J usage is TRBJ2-1; 7 bases match TRBD1. The germline V gene has CDR1 SNHLY and CDR2 FYNNEI. V was pared by 2 bases and J by 2 bases, with 3 bases of the junction left unmatched. The CDR3 is 15 residues long. In DNA form, the CDR3 reads TGTGCCAGCAGTGAAACGGGACAGCCCTACAATGAGCAGTTCTTC. It encodes CASSETGQPYNEQFF.

This clonotype was picked up a small number of times. V gene TRBV5-1 combines with J gene TRBJ1-5; TRBD1 matches 9 bases. This CDR3 comprises 15 residues. Germline V gene sequence: CDR1 SGHRS, CDR2 YFSETQ. V was pared by 5 bases and J by 2 bases, with 5 bases of the junction left unmatched. For the CDR3, the DNA is TGCGCCAGCAGACCGACAGGGGGAGGCAATCAGCCCCAGCATTTT. Its protein is CASRPTGGGNQPQHF.

This clonotype was seen ten or more times. V gene TRBV20-1 combines with J gene TRBJ2-7; D possibly corresponds to TRBD1 (6 bases). The CDR3 consists of 15 residues. V lost 1 base to trimming and J lost 0 bases, with 13 bases between them. From germline, CDR1 is DFQATT and CDR2 SNEGSKA (reference sequence). DNA for the CDR3: TGCAGTGCTAGAGCCCTAGACAGGAGCTCCTACGAGCAGTACTTC. It translates to CSARALDRSSYEQYF.

This clonotype was observed at least ten times. The chain couples TRBV12-5 to TRBJ1-5; D unclear. The ends were cut back, 4 bases at V and 3 bases at J, with 10 bases in the middle. CDR3 length: 14 residues. Germline V gene sequence: CDR1 LGHNT, CDR2 FRNRAP. The CDR3 DNA follows: TGTGCTAGTGGTTCAGGACGGGCCAATCAGCCCCAGCATTTT. Encoded protein: CASGSGRANQPQHF.

This clonotype was seen ten or more times. The V call is TRBV20-1, the J call TRBJ2-5; no reliable D call. Trimming cost V 4 bases and J 4 bases, with 13 bases left between them. Per the germline V gene, CDR1 is DFQATT and CDR2 is SNEGSKA (reference sequence). CDR3 length: 13 amino acids. CDR3: CSAMDPRRETQYF. CDR3 sequence (DNA): TGCAGTGCTATGGACCCACGACGAGAGACCCAGTACTTC.

This clonotype was observed at least ten times. J is TRBJ2-3 and V is TRBV20-1; possible D gene TRBD2, 6 bases. The CDR3 has 12 residues. V lost 6 bases, J lost 0 bases, and 7 bases lay in between. CDR1 DFQATT and CDR2 SNEGSKA come from the germline V gene (reference sequence). CDR3 in DNA: TGCAGTGCAGGGACTAGCACAGATACGCAGTATTTT. Encoded protein: CSAGTSTDTQYF.

This clonotype was recorded at least ten times. J is TRBJ1-1 and V is TRBV7-9, with a tentative D call TRBD1 (5 bases). Trimming left V 5 bases short and J 2 bases short, with 21 bases between. This CDR3 contains 17 residues. Germline CDR1 is SEHNR and CDR2 is FQNEAQ (reference sequence). The CDR3 reads CASSLGHTSGSNTEAFF. The CDR3 region has the DNA TGTGCCAGCAGCCTAGGACATACGTCAGGAAGCAACACTGAAGCTTTCTTT. Full variable domain (missing parts from reference TRBV7-9 and TRBJ1-1): DTGVSQNPRHKITKRGQNVTFRCDPISEHNRLYWYRQTLGQGPEFLTYFQNEAQLEKSRLLSDRFSAERPKGSFSTLEIQRTEQGDSAMYLCASSLGHTSGSNTEAFFGQGTRLTVV.

This clonotype was seen more than once but under ten times. The V gene is TRBV7-9, the J gene TRBJ2-1, with D perhaps assigned TRBD1 or TRBD2 (5 bases each). Between the trimmed V and J ends, which lost 5 bases and 9 bases, there was a span of 14 bases. CDR1 and CDR2 from the germline V gene are SEHNR and FQNEAQ (reference sequence). This CDR3 region has 13 residues. CDR3 sequence (DNA): TGTGCCAGCAGCCAGCTTGGGGGTGTTGAGCAGTTCTTC. Its protein product is CASSQLGGVEQFF.

This clonotype was seen a few times. V and J are TRBV5-1 and TRBJ2-7; 10 bases match TRBD1. Germline loops: CDR1 SGHRS, CDR2 YFSETQ. The trim removed 5 bases at V and 5 bases at J, leaving 10 bases unmatched. The CDR3 covers 15 residues. The CDR3 protein is CASSLTGTGADEQYF. DNA for the CDR3: TGCGCCAGCAGTTTGACCGGGACAGGGGCCGACGAGCAGTACTTC.

J is TRBJ1-1 and V is TRBV12-3 or TRBV12-4, with 7 bases matching TRBD1. The CDR3 length is 12 residues. J was trimmed by 4 bases and V by 6 bases; bases with no gene match: 2. The CDR3 reads CASRPGGTEAFF. CDR3 DNA: TGTGCCAGCAGGCCAGGGGGCACTGAAGCTTTCTTT.

This clonotype was observed many times. The V and J genes are TRBV6-2 or TRBV6-3 and TRBJ1-2; D call uncertain. The CDR3 extends over 12 amino acids. Germline V gives CDR1 MNHEY, CDR2 SVGEGT. Trimming removed 2 bases at V and 8 bases at J, with 9 bases between. In nucleotides, the CDR3 is TGTGCCAGCAGTTACCTATGGACCGGCTACACCTTC. Its translation is CASSYLWTGYTF.

Worth noting for this clonotype: Relative to the germline gene, one junction end is altered; a read error may explain this. This chain uses TRBV3-1 with TRBJ1-6; D not resolved. The length of the CDR3 is 15 residues. The germline gives CDR1 LGHDT, CDR2 YNNKEL (reference sequence). The CDR3 sequence: CVSSQGSSYNSPLHF. The CDR3 DNA is TGTGTCAGCAGCCAAGGGAGCTCCTATAATTCACCCCTCCACTTT.